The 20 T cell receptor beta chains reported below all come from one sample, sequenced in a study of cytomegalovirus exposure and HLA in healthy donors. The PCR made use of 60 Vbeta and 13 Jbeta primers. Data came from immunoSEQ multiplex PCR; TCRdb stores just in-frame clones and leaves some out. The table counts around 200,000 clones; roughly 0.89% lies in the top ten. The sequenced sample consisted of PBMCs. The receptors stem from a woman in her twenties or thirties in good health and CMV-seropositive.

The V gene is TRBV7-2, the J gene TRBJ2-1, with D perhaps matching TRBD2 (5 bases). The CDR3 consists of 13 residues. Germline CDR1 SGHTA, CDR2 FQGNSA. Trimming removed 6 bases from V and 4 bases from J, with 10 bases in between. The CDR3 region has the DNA TGTGCCAGCAGAATAGCGAGGTACAATGAGCAGTTCTTC. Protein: CASRIARYNEQFF. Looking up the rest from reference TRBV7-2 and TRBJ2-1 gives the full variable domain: GAGVSQSPSNKVTEKGKDVELRCDPISGHTALYWYRQSLGQGLEFLIYFQGNSAPDKSGLPSDRFSAERTGGSVSTLTIQRTQQEDSAVYLCASRIARYNEQFFGPGTRLTVL.

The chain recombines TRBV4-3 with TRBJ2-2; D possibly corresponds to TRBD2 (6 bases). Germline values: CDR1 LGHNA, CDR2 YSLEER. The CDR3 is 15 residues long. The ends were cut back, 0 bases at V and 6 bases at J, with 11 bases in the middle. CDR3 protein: CASSQDPSGAGELFF. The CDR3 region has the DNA TGCGCCAGCAGCCAAGATCCTTCGGGGGCCGGGGAGCTGTTTTTT.

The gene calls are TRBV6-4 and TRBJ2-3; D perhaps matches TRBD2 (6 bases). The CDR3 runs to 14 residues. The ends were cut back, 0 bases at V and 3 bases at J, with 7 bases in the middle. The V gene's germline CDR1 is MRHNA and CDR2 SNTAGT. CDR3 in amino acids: CASSDSGLTDTQYF. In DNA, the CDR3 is TGTGCCAGCAGTGACTCGGGACTTACAGATACGCAGTATTTT.

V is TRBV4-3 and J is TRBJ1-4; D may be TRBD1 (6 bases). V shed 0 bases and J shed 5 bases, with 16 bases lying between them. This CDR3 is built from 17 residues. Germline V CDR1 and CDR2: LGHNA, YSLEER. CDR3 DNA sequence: TGCGCCAGCAGCCAAGAGCCTTCTGGACAGAGAAATGAAAAACTGTTTTTT. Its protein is CASSQEPSGQRNEKLFF.

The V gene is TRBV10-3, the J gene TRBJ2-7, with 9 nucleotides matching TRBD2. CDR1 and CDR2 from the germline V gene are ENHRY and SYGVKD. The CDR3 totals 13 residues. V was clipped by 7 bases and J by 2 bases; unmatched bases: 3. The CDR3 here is CAITAGGTYEQYF. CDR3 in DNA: TGTGCCATCACCGCGGGGGGGACCTACGAGCAGTACTTC.

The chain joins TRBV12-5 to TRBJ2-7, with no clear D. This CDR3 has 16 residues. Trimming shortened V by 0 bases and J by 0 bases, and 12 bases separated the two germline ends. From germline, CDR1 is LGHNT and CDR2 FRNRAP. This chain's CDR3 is CASGLVASVSSYEQYF. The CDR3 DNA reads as TGTGCTAGTGGTTTGGTAGCCAGCGTGAGCTCCTACGAGCAGTACTTC.

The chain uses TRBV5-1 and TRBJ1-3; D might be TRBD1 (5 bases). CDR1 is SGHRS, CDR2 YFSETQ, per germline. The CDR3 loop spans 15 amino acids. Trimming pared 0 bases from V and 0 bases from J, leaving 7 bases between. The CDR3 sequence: CASSLAQDSGNTIYF. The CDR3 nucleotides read TGCGCCAGCAGCTTGGCACAGGACTCTGGAAACACCATATATTTT.

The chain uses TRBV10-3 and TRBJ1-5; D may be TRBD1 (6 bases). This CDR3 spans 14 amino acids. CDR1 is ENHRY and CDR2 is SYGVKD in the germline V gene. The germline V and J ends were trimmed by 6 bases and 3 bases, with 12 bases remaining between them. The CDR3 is CAISTQGTNQPQHF. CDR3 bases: TGTGCCATCAGCACTCAGGGGACCAATCAGCCCCAGCATTTT.

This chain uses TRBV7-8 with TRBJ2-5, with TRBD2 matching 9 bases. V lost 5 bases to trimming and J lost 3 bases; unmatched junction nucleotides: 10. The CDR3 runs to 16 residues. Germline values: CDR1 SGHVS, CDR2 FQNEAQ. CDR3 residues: CASSHPSGVGEETQYF. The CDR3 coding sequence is TGTGCCAGCAGCCACCCTAGCGGGGTCGGGGAAGAGACCCAGTACTTC. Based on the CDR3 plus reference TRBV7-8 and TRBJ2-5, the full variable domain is GAGVSQSPRYKVAKRGQDVALRCDPISGHVSLFWYQQALGQGPEFLTYFQNEAQLDKSGLPSDRFFAERPEGSVSTLKIQRTQQEDSAVYLCASSHPSGVGEETQYFGPGTRLLVL.

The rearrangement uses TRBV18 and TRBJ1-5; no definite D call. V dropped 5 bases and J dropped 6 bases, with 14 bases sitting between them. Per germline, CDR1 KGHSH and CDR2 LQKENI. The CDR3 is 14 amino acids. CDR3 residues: CASSTWTEGQPQHF. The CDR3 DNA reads TGTGCCAGCTCAACGTGGACCGAGGGTCAGCCCCAGCATTTT. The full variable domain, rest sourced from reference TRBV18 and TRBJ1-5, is NAGVMQNPRHLVRRRGQEARLRCSPMKGHSHVYWYRQLPEEGLKFMVYLQKENIIDESGMPKERFSAEFPKEGPSILRIQQVVRGDSAAYFCASSTWTEGQPQHFGDGTRLSIL.

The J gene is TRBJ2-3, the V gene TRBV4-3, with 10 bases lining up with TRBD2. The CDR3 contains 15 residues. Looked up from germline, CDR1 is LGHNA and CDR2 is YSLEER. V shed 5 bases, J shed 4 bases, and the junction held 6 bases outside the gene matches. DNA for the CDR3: TGCGCCAGCAGCTCTAGCGGGAGCAAGCCAGATACGCAGTATTTT. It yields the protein CASSSSGSKPDTQYF.

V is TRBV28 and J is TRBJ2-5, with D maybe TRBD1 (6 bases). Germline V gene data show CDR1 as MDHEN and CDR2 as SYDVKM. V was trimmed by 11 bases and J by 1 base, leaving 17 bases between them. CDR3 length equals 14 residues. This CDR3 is CAVSLTGSQETQYF. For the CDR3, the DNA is TGTGCCGTTTCGTTGACAGGCTCCCAAGAGACCCAGTACTTC.

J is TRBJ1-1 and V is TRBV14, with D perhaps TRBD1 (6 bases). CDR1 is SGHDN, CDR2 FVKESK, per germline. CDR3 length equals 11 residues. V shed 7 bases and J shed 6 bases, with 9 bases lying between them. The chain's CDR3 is CASTQGAEAFF. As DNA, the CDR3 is TGTGCCAGCACACAGGGTGCTGAAGCTTTCTTT.

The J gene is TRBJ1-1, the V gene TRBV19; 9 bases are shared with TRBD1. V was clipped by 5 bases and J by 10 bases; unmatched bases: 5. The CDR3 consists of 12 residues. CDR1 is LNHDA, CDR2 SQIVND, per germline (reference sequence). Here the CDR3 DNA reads TGTGCCAGTAGTGGACAGGGGATAGGAGCTTTCTTT. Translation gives CASSGQGIGAFF.

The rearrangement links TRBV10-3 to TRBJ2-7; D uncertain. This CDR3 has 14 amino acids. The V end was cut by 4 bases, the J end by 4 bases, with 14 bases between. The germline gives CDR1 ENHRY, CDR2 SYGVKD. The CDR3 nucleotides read TGTGCCATCAGTGGTACAGTTATAGAATACGAGCAGTACTTC. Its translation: CAISGTVIEYEQYF.

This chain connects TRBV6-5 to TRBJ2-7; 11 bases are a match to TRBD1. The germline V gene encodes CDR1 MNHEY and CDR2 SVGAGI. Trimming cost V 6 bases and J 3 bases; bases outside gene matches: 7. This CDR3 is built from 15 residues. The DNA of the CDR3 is TGTGCCAGCAGCATGGACAGGGGGCGTATCTACGAGCAGTACTTC. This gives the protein CASSMDRGRIYEQYF.

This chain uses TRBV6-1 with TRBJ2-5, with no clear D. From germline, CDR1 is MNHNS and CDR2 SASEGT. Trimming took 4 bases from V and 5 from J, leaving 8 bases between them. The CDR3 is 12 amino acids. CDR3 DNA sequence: TGTGCCAGCAGTGTAAGCTTGGAGACCCAGTACTTC. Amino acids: CASSVSLETQYF.

The CDR3 nucleotides are TGTGCCAGCAATCCCAGGGGTTACAATGAGCAGTTCTTC. Its translation is CASNPRGYNEQFF. V usage is TRBV27 and J usage is TRBJ2-1; the D gene is possibly TRBD1 (6 bases). From germline, CDR1 is MNHEY and CDR2 SMNVEV (reference sequence). V lost 7 bases and J lost 4, with 11 bases in between. The CDR3 is made up of 13 amino acids.

The CDR3 is CASSIDHYEQYF. The CDR3 bases are TGTGCCAGTAGTATAGATCACTACGAGCAGTACTTC. The gene calls are TRBV19 and TRBJ2-7; D gene ambiguous. CDR1 is LNHDA and CDR2 is SQIVND in the germline V gene (reference sequence). With 0 bases removed from V and 3 bases from J, the gap between germline ends came to 3 bases. There are 12 residues in the CDR3.

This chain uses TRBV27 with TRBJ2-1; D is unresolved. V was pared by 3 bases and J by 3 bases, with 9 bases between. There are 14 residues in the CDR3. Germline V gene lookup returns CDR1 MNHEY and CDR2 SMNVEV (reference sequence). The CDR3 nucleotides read TGTGCCAGCAGTTTGAGGTCCCACTACAATGAGCAGTTCTTC. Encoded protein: CASSLRSHYNEQFF.